The T cell receptor beta chain under discussion was sequenced for a study of beta chain features in type 1 diabetes. About the study: Healthy donors and patients showed comparable age, gender and cell yields.

The study's findings and limits: In all four CD4+ subsets, TCRB CDR3 length was significantly, moderately reduced in type 1 diabetes.

cDNA synthesis used the whole RNA isolate, giving expressed TCRB sequences. TCRdb's copy holds only in-frame clones and misses some; the assay was immunoSEQ multiplex PCR. The sample lists 300,000 to 400,000 clones, around 9.3% occurring once. This clone has a handful of counts. Its antigen is unidentified. In total, each donor contributed a single heparinised blood draw that averaged about 110 mL. Via CD45RO/CCR7/CD25/CD127/CD95/CD27, cells of the CD4+ naive, central memory, regulatory and stem cell-like memory subsets were sorted. The authors obtained over 95% purity in all sorted populations. CDR1 and CDR2 (germline): DFQATT, SNEGSKA (reference sequence). CDR3 length equals 11 residues. V was pared by 3 bases and J by 7 bases, with 6 bases between.

Material for sequencing was central memory CD4+ T cells from blood. The TCR was taken from a young man with type 1 diabetes. This sequence joins TRBV20-1 and TRBJ1-4; D unclear. In DNA, the CDR3 is TGCAGTGCTAGTACCGGTGAAAAACTGTTTTTT. It yields the protein CSASTGEKLFF.